Below, one T cell receptor beta chain is given with its context. What it recognizes is unknown. The time point here: week 47, end of study. Topical imiquimod was applied with each vaccine dose, which held 300 ug of mutant IDH1 20-mer peptide. The repertoire was sequenced with immunoSEQ multiplex PCR; TCRdb's copy has only in-frame clones and lacks some. Among about 56,000 clones listed, roughly 87% were seen once. The data were obtained in a study of a mutant IDH1 vaccine in newly diagnosed glioma. In the study overall: Patients got their first vaccination 4-6 weeks after radiotherapy alone, or with temozolomide cycles. Sex among treated patients split about 60% male, about 40% female; mean age was roughly 40 years.

Study results and caveats: Approximately 93% of patients showed vaccine-induced immune responses across multiple MHC alleles.

This clonotype originated in a woman aged 45-59 years with glioma. The source material was PBMCs, sampled from a glioma patient whose treatment included an IDH1 peptide vaccine.

The DNA for the CDR3 is TGTGCCGTAGGGACAGATAGCAATCAGCCCCAGCATTTT. Protein: CAVGTDSNQPQHF. The rearrangement joins TRBV10-3 to TRBJ1-5; TRBD1 aligns across 7 bases. The CDR3 runs 13 residues. V was clipped by 11 bases and J by 0 bases; unmatched bases: 4. Germline CDR1 reads ENHRY; CDR2 reads SYGVKD.